The 6 T cell receptor beta chains below were found in one sample sequenced in a study of blood T cells in healthy people across ages. The use of a sample-barcoded 5' primer and a J-beta primer mix characterized a second PCR of roughly 7 to 11 cycles. One entry per CDR3 protein results from TCRdb running MiXCR on the 5' RACE reads. The table lists roughly 800,000 distinct CDR3 sequences, roughly 26% of them singletons, with around 3% in the top ten. The same data also went into a second study, on T cells of mothers and their children.

The sequenced material came from blood. These receptors originate from a boy between 5 and 17 years old in good health.

The chain recombines TRBV12-3 or TRBV12-4 with TRBJ2-5; TRBD1 matches at 11 bases. This CDR3 has 15 amino acids. V lost 7 bases to trimming and J lost 3 bases; unmatched junction nucleotides: 7. As DNA, the CDR3 is TGTGCCAGCACCGACGGACAGGGGGCAGAAGAGACCCAGTACTTC. It is translated as CASTDGQGAEETQYF.

This clonotype was picked up a small number of times. The V call is TRBV24-1, the J call TRBJ2-2, with no clear D. CDR3 length: 17 amino acids. The V and J ends lost 1 base and 2 bases respectively, with 13 bases between them. Germline V CDR1 and CDR2: KGHDR, SFDVKD. The CDR3 nucleotides read TGTGCCACCAGTGATTTCCGAGATTTGACCAACACCGGGGAGCTGTTTTTT. Encoded protein: CATSDFRDLTNTGELFF.

The rearrangement links TRBV6-6 to TRBJ1-4; weak D call: TRBD1 (6 bases). Germline V gene sequence: CDR1 MNHNY, CDR2 SVGAGI (reference sequence). The ends were cut back, 2 bases at V and 5 bases at J, with 15 bases in the middle. The CDR3 totals 16 residues. The CDR3 nucleotides read TGTGCCAGCAGTTACGGGGCCAGGGGAGTCAATGAAAAACTGTTTTTT. This sequence encodes CASSYGARGVNEKLFF.

This rearrangement joins TRBV11-2 to TRBJ2-3, with 11 bases aligning to TRBD2. The V segment lost 4 bases and the J segment 8 bases; nucleotides outside the gene matches: 11. The CDR3 covers 16 residues. Germline CDR1 and CDR2: SGHAT and FQNNGV. CDR3 in amino acids: CASSSLTSGGWGTQYF. The CDR3 bases are TGTGCCAGCAGCTCCCTCACTAGCGGGGGTTGGGGTACGCAGTATTTT. Variable domain in full (rest from reference TRBV11-2 and TRBJ2-3): EAGVAQSPRYKIIEKRQSVAFWCNPISGHATLYWYQQILGQGPKLLIQFQNNGVVDDSQLPKDRFSAERLKGVDSTLKIQPAKLEDSAVYLCASSSLTSGGWGTQYFGPGTRLTVL.

The CDR3 protein is CASSPRGRGTHEKLFF. In DNA form, the CDR3 reads TGTGCCAGCAGCCCGAGGGGGAGGGGTACTCATGAAAAACTGTTTTTT. The rearrangement joins TRBV7-2 to TRBJ1-4, with D perhaps matching TRBD1 (6 bases). Germline CDR1 and CDR2: SGHTA and FQGNSA. The CDR3 extends over 16 amino acids. V dropped 5 bases and J dropped 6 bases, with 19 bases sitting between them.

In this sample, this clonotype turned up a few times. This chain links TRBV18 with TRBJ1-3, with TRBD1 identical over 8 bases. CDR1 and CDR2 from the germline V gene are KGHSH and LQKENI. Losses at the gene ends were 3 bases for V and 8 bases for J; bases not matched to a gene: 6. This CDR3 has 14 amino acids. DNA of the CDR3: TGTGCCAGCTCACCCCGACAGGGGCTGGACACCATATATTTT. Encoded protein: CASSPRQGLDTIYF.